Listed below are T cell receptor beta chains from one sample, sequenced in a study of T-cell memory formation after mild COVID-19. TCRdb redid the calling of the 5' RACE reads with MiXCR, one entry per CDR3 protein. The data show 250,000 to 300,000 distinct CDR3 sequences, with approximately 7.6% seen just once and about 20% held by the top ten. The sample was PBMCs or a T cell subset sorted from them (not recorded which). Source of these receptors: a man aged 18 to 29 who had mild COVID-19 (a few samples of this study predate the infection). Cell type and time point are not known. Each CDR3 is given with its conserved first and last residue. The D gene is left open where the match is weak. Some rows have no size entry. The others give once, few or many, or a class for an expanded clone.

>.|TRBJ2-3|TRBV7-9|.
TGTGCCAGCAGCTTAGCGGTTTTTGCAGATACGCAGTATTTT
CASSLAVFADTQYF
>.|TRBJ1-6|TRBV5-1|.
TGCGCCAGCAGTCGTCAGATAGGTTCACCCCTCCACTTT
CASSRQIGSPLHF
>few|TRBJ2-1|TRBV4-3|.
TGCGCCAGCAGCCAAGACACCTGGACAGCGGGACAGGAGCAGTTCTTC
CASSQDTWTAGQEQFF
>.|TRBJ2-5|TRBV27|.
TGTGCCAGCAGTTTAGAGGACGGAGAGACCCAGTACTTC
CASSLEDGETQYF
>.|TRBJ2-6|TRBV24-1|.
TGTGCCACCATCCCGGGACAAGTTAGCTCTGGGGCCAACGTCCTGACTTTC
CATIPGQVSSGANVLTF
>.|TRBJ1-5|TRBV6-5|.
TGTGCCAGCAGTTACTCGGGGCAGGGGAATCAGCCCCAGCATTTT
CASSYSGQGNQPQHF
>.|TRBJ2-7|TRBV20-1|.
TGCAGTGCTAGAGATTTTGGGGGCGGGTACGAGCAGTACTTC
CSARDFGGGYEQYF
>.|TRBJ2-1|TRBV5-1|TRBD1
TGCGCCACGCAAACAGGGGGTCTAAACAATGAGCAGTTCTTC
CATQTGGLNNEQFF
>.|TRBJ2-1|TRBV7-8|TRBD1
TGTGCCAGCAGCTTAGGAACAGGGGGACCCTACAATGAGCAGTTCTTC
CASSLGTGGPYNEQFF
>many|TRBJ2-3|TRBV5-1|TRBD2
TGCGCCAGCAGCCCTGGCACTAGCGCCGCAGATACGCAGTATTTT
CASSPGTSAADTQYF
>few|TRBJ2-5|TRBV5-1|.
TGCGCCAGCAGAGGGGGGGGGGCCCTCCAAGAGACCCAGTACTTC
CASRGGGALQETQYF
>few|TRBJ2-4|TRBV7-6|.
TGTGCCAGCTCGGGCAGAGGGGACATTCAGTACTTC
CASSGRGDIQYF
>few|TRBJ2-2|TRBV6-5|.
TGTGCCAGCAGTGCGGCCGGGGAGCTGTTTTTT
CASSAAGELFF
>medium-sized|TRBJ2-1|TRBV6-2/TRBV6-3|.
TGTGCCAGCAGATACCTAGCGGAGGGGGGGCACAATGAGCAGTTCTTC
CASRYLAEGGHNEQFF
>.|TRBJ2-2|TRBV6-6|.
TGTGCCAGCAATATGGCGCGAGTAATGGGGGAGATGTTTTTT
CASNMARVMGEMFF
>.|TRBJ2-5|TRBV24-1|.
TGTGCCACTGGGGACGGCGGGCAAGAGACCCAGTACTTC
CATGDGGQETQYF
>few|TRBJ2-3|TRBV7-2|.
TGTGCCAGCAGCCCAAGCACGAATACGCAGTATTTT
CASSPSTNTQYF
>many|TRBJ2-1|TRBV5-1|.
TGCGCCAGCAGCGAAGGGGAAATAAATGAGCAGTTCTTC
CASSEGEINEQFF
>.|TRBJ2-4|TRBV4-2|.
TGTGCCAGCAGCCAAGATGGGCGGGGCCGGGACTTC
CASSQDGRGRDF
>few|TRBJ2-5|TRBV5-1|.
TGCGCCAGCAGCTTGGAAGGGGGCCGGGGGGAGACCCAGTACTTC
CASSLEGGRGETQYF
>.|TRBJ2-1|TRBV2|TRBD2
TGTGCCAGCAGTGGACTAGCGGGGCCCACTTACAATGAGCAGTTCTTC
CASSGLAGPTYNEQFF
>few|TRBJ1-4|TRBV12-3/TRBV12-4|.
TGTGCCAGCAGTTTATATCCTGGGGGGGAAAAACTGTTTTTT
CASSLYPGGEKLFF
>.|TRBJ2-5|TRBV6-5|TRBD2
TGTGCCAGCAGTTACCTAGCGGGGGGCGGAGAGACCCAGTACTTC
CASSYLAGGGETQYF
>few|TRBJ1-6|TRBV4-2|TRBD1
TGTGCCAGCAGCCAACCGACAGGGGATAATTCACCCCTCCACTTT
CASSQPTGDNSPLHF
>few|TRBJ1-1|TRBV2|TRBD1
TGTGCCAGCAGCGTAGAGCCGACAGGGTCGGCTGAAGCTTTCTTT
CASSVEPTGSAEAFF
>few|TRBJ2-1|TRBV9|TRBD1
TGTGCCAGCAGCGTAAGGACAGGGGGCCACAATGAGCAGTTCTTC
CASSVRTGGHNEQFF
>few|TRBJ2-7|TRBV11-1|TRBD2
TGTGCCAGCAGCTTAGCGGGTCTAGCGGGGCGCAACGAGCAGTACTTC
CASSLAGLAGRNEQYF
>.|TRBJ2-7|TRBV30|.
TGTGCCTGGAGTGTATTCGAAACCTACGAGCAGTACTTC
CAWSVFETYEQYF
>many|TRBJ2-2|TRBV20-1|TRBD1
TGCAGTGCTAGAGAGGACAGGGGGTCCGTTAACACCGGGGAGCTGTTTTTT
CSAREDRGSVNTGELFF
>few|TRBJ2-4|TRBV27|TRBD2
TGTGCCAGCAGTTCTAGTAGCGGGCGGGGAGACATTCAGTACTTC
CASSSSSGRGDIQYF
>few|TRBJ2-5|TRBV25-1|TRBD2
TGTGCCAGCAGTGTCGCCCCAGGACTAGCGGGGGCCACGTACCAAGAGACCCAGTACTTC
CASSVAPGLAGATYQETQYF
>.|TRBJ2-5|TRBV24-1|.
TGTGCCACCGCGGGACCCCAAGAGACCCAGTACTTC
CATAGPQETQYF
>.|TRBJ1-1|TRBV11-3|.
TGTGCCAGCAGCTTAGAAGGACACAACACTGAAGCTTTCTTT
CASSLEGHNTEAFF
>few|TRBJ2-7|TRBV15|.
TGTGCCACCAGCAGAGGAGAGGACGGTTCCTACGAGCAGTACTTC
CATSRGEDGSYEQYF
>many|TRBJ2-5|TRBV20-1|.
TGCAGTGCTAGAAGGGGGGAAACTGGTGAGACCCAGTACTTC
CSARRGETGETQYF
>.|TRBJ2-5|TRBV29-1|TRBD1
TGCAGCGTTGAAGGAGGGGGCCGTCCGGAGACCCAGTACTTC
CSVEGGGRPETQYF
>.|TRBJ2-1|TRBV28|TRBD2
TGTGCCAGCGCCGGGACTAACAACAATGAGCAGTTCTTC
CASAGTNNNEQFF
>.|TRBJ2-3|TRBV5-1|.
TGCGCCAGCAGGACGGACGCAGGAGATACGCAGTATTTT
CASRTDAGDTQYF
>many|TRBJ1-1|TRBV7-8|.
TGTGCCAGCAGCTTATCCGTCCAGGCTGAAGCTTTCTTT
CASSLSVQAEAFF
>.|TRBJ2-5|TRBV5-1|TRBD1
TGCGCCAGCAGCTTCGGACAGGGCGGGGAAGAGACCCAGTACTTC
CASSFGQGGEETQYF
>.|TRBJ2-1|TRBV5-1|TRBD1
TGCGCCAGCAGCTTGGTGGGACAGGACGGTGAGCAGTTCTTC
CASSLVGQDGEQFF
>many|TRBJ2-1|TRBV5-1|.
TGCGCCAGCAGCCCCAGGACAGTCGGCAGTGAGCAGTTCTTC
CASSPRTVGSEQFF
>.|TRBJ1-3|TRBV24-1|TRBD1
TGTGCCACCAGTGATCCTACAGGGGGCCCCGGAAACACCATATATTTT
CATSDPTGGPGNTIYF
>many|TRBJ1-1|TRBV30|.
TGTGCCTGGAGTGTACTCCTGAACACTGAAGCTTTCTTT
CAWSVLLNTEAFF
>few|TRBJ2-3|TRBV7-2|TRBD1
TGTGCCAGCAGCCCGGACAGGGGACTCACAGATACGCAGTATTTT
CASSPDRGLTDTQYF
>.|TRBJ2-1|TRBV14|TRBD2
TGTGCCAGCAGCCAGCTTAGCGGGGGGGTAAAGCAGTTCTTC
CASSQLSGGVKQFF
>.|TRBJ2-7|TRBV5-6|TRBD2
TGTGCCAGCAGCTTGGTACTAGCGGGACGGGGAGAGCAGTACTTC
CASSLVLAGRGEQYF
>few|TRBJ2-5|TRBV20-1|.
TGCAGTGCTAGAGATCTCTTGGGTCTTCGGGTGGAGACCCAGTACTTC
CSARDLLGLRVETQYF
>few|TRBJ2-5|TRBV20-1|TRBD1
TGCAGTGCCCTTAATACTGCCGGGACAGGGGAGACCCAGTACTTC
CSALNTAGTGETQYF
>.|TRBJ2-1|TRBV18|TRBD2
TGTGCCAGCGTCGGGGGGGTCTCGCATGAGCAGTTCTTC
CASVGGVSHEQFF
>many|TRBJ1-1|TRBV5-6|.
TGTGCCAGCAGCCCCCCGGACACCACTGAAGCTTTCTTT
CASSPPDTTEAFF
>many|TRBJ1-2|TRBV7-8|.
TGTGCCAGCAGCTTAAGGGGGGAGAACTATGGCTACACCTTC
CASSLRGENYGYTF
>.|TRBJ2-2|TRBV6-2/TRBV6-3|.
TGTGCCAGCACCCAGTCGGACGGCGGGGAGCTGTTTTTT
CASTQSDGGELFF
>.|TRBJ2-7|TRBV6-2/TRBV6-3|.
TGTGCCAGCAGCCACGGCGCCGAGCAGTACTTC
CASSHGAEQYF
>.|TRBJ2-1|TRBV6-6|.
TGTGCCAGCACCGACGGGCCCGGTGGCAATGAGCAGTTCTTC
CASTDGPGGNEQFF
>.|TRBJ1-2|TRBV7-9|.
TGTGCCAGCAGCTTGGAATCCAGACAGTTCGGCTACACCTTC
CASSLESRQFGYTF
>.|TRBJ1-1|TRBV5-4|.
TGTGCCAGCAGTCACGAGGCGGGAAACACTGAAGCTTTCTTT
CASSHEAGNTEAFF
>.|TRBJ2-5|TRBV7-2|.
TGTGCCAGCAGCCCACTGGGGTGGGAGACCCAGTACTTC
CASSPLGWETQYF
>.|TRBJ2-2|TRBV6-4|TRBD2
TGTGCCAGCAGTGAAGTGCGGGGGGGCCAAGCCGGGGAGCTGTTTTTT
CASSEVRGGQAGELFF
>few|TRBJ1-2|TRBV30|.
TGTGCCTGGAGTGTACCCAGCGGCGGTGGCTACACCTTC
CAWSVPSGGGYTF